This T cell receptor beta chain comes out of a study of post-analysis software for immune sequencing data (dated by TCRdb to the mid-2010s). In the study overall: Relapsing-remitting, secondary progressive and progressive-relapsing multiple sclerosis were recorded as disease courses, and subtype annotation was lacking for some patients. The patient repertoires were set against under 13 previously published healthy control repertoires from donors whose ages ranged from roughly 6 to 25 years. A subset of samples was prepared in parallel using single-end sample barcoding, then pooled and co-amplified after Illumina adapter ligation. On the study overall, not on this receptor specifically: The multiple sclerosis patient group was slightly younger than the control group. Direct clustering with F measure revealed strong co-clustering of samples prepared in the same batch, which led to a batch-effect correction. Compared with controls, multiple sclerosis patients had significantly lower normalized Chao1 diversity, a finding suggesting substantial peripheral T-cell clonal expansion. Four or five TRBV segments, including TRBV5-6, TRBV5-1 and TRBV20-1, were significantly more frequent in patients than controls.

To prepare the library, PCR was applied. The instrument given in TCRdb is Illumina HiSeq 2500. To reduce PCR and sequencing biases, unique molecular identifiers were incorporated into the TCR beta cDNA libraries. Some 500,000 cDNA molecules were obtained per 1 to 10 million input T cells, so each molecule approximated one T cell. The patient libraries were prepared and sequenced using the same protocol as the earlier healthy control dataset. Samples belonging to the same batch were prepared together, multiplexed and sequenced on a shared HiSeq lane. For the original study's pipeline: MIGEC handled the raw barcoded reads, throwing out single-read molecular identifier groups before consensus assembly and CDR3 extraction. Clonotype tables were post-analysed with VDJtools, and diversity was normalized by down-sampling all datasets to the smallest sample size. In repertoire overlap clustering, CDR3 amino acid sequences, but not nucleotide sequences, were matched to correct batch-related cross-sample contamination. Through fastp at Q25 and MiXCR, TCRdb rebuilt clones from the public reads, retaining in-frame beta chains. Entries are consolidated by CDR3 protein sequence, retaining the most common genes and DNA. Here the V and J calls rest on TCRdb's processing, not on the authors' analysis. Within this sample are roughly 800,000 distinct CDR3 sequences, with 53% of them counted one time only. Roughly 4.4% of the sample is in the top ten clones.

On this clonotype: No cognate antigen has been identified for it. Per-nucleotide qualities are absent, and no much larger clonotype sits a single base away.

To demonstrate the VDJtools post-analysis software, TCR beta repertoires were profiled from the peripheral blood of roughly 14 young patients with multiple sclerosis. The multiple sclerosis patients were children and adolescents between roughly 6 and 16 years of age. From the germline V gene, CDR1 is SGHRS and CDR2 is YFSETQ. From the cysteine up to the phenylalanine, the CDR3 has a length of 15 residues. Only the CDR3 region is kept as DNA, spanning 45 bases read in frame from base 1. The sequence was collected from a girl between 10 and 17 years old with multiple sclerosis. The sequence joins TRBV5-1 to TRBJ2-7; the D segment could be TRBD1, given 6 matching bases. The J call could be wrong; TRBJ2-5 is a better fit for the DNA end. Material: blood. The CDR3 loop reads CASSLAEAGAGTQYF. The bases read TGCGCCAGCAGCTTGGCCGAGGCAGGGGCAGGGACCCAGTACTTC.